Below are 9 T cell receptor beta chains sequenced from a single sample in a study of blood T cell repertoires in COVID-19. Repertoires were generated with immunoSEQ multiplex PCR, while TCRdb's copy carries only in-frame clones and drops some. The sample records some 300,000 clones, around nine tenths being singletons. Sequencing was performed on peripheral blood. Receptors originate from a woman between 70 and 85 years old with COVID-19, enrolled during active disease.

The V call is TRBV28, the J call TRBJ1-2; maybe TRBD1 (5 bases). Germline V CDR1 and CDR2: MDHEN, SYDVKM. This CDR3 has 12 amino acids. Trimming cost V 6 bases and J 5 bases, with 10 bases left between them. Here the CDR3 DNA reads TGTGCCAGCAGCTCGACAGATTATGGCTACACCTTC. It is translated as CASSSTDYGYTF.

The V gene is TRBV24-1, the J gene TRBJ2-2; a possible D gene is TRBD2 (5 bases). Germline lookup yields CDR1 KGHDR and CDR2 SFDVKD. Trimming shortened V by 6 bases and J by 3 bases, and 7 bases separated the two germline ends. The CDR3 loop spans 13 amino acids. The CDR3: CATSTRDTGELFF. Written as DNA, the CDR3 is TGTGCCACCAGTACGAGGGACACCGGGGAGCTGTTTTTT.

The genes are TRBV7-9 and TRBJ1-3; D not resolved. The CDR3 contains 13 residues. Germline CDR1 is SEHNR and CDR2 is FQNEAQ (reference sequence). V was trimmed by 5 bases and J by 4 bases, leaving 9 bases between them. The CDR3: CASSPPLGNTIYF. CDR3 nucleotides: TGTGCCAGCAGCCCCCCGTTAGGAAACACCATATATTTT.

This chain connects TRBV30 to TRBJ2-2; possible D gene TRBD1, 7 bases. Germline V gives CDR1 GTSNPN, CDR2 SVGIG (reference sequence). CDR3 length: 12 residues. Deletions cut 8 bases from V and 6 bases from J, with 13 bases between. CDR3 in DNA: TGTGCCGCCCAGGGGGAGGCCGGGGAGCTGTTTTTT. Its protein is CAAQGEAGELFF.

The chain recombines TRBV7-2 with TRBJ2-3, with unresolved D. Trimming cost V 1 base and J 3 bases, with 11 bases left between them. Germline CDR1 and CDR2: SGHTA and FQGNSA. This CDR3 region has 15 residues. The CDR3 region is CASSLGSPGTDTQYF. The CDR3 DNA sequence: TGTGCCAGCAGCTTAGGGTCTCCCGGGACAGATACGCAGTATTTT. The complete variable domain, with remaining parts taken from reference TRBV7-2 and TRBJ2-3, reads GAGVSQSPSNKVTEKGKDVELRCDPISGHTALYWYRQSLGQGLEFLIYFQGNSAPDKSGLPSDRFSAERTGGSVSTLTIQRTQQEDSAVYLCASSLGSPGTDTQYFGPGTRLTVL.

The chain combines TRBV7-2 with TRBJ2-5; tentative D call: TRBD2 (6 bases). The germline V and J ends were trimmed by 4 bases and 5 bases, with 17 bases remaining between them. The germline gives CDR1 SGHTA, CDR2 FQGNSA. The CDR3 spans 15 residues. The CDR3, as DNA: TGTGCCAGCAGCTACCGACTAGGGATGCAGGAGACCCAGTACTTC. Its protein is CASSYRLGMQETQYF.

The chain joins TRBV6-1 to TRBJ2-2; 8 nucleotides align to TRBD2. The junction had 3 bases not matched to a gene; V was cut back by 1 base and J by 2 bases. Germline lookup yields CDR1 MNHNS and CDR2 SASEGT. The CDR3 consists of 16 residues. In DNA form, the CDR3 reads TGTGCCAGCAGTGAAGTTGCGGGGGGCAACACCGGGGAGCTGTTTTTT. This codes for CASSEVAGGNTGELFF.

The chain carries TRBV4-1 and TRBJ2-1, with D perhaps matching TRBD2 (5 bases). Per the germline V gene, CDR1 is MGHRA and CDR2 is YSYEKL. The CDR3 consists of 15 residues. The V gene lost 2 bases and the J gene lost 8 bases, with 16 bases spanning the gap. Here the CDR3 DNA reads TGCGCCAGCAGCCAATGGGCTAGCCCGGACCATGAGCAGTTCTTC. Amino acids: CASSQWASPDHEQFF.

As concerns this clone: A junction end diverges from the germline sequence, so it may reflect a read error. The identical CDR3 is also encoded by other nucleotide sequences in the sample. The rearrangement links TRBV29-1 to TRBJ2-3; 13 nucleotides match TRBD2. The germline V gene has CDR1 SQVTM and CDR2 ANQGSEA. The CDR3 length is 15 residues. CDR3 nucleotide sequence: TGCAGCGTGGAAGGGACTAGCGGGGGCACAGATACGCAGTATTTT. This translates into CSVEGTSGGTDTQYF.